The 23 T cell receptor beta chains below all came from one sample that was sequenced in a study of PD-L1 blockade in urothelial cancer (dated by TCRdb to 2016 to 2017). What the time point label conveys for this sample: pretreatment tumor sample. The library was prepared using the immunoSEQ multiplex PCR assay. TCRdb provides this immuneACCESS table in a form limited to in-frame rearrangements. Some clones are lacking; in checked studies, under half of them reflect an unresolved V gene, and why the rest are absent is not known. This sample lists about 32,000 clones; about a third were detected once. Around 10% of the sample is taken by the ten largest. The sample consisted of tumor tissue, taken before atezolizumab (anti-PD-L1) treatment. These receptors came from a man between 60 and 75 years old with urothelial cancer.

The chain is built from TRBV25-1 and TRBJ1-2; D may be TRBD1 (6 bases). V lost 3 bases to trimming and J lost 0 bases, with 11 bases between them. The CDR3 loop spans 15 amino acids. The germline V gene has CDR1 MGHDK and CDR2 SYGVNS. Here the CDR3 DNA reads TGTGCCAGCAGTGACTGGGGGGCCACTAACTATGGCTACACCTTC. Encoded protein: CASSDWGATNYGYTF.

The chain links TRBV7-7 to TRBJ1-1; TRBD1 agrees at 9 bases. The CDR3 loop spans 15 amino acids. Looked up from germline, CDR1 is SSHAT and CDR2 is FNYEAQ (reference sequence). J lost 8 bases, V lost 3 bases, and 10 bases had no gene match. CDR3 sequence reads: CASSLTGGPALEAFF. The CDR3 nucleotides read TGTGCCAGCAGCTTGACAGGGGGTCCGGCCCTCGAAGCTTTCTTT.

This clone showed up just a few times. This chain uses TRBV4-1 with TRBJ2-3, with D perhaps TRBD2 (7 bases). Trimming cost V 0 bases and J 0 bases, with 16 bases left between them. The CDR3 sequence is 18 residues long. Germline V CDR1 and CDR2: MGHRA, YSYEKL. CDR3 sequence reads: CASSQEGVGGLSTDTQYF. Here the CDR3 DNA reads TGCGCCAGCAGCCAAGAGGGGGTCGGGGGGCTTAGCACAGATACGCAGTATTTT.

This clone was seen repeatedly, ten times or more. The chain links TRBV6-8 to TRBJ2-3; D possibly uses TRBD1 or TRBD2 (5 bases each). V was shortened by 7 bases and J by 5 bases, with 19 bases between the two germline ends. The CDR3 loop spans 15 amino acids. The V gene's germline CDR1 is MNHGY and CDR2 SAAAGT. CDR3 DNA sequence: TGTGCCAGCACCCCCATTGGGGGAGTGATAGATACGCAGTATTTT. Residues: CASTPIGGVIDTQYF.

The V gene is TRBV14, the J gene TRBJ2-2, with TRBD1 as a possible D gene (6 bases). Trimming took 2 bases from V and 9 from J, leaving 19 bases between them. The CDR3 length is 16 residues. In germline, CDR1 is SGHDN, CDR2 FVKESK. The CDR3 DNA reads TGTGCCAGCAGCCAACAAAGATTCCAGGGGTTCAGGGAGCTGTTTTTT. Residues: CASSQQRFQGFRELFF.

This clone was seen once. The V call is TRBV14, the J call TRBJ2-4, with D possibly being TRBD2 (5 bases). The V gene lost 4 bases and the J gene lost 3 bases, with 19 bases spanning the gap. The CDR3 loop spans 17 amino acids. From germline, CDR1 is SGHDN and CDR2 FVKESK. The DNA of the CDR3 is TGTGCCAGCAGCCGCCGTGGGCAGCCCGCGGGCAAAAACATTCAGTACTTC. Its protein is CASSRRGQPAGKNIQYF.

The chain couples TRBV19 to TRBJ1-5; D gene unclear. The CDR3 sequence is 15 residues long. V was clipped by 1 base and J by 1 base, with 8 bases between them. The germline V gene has CDR1 LNHDA and CDR2 SQIVND (reference sequence). DNA of the CDR3: TGTGCCAGTAGTATAGGGCGGCAGAGCAATCAGCCCCAGCATTTT. Translated: CASSIGRQSNQPQHF.

This sequence joins TRBV25-1 and TRBJ1-4; D not certain. The germline V gene has CDR1 MGHDK and CDR2 SYGVNS. The CDR3 runs 15 residues. The V gene lost 1 base and the J gene lost 0 bases, with 6 bases spanning the gap. CDR3 residues: CASSELGATNEKLFF. CDR3 nucleotide sequence: TGTGCCAGCAGTGAATTGGGTGCAACTAATGAAAAACTGTTTTTT.

This chain uses TRBV11-3 with TRBJ2-7; 7 nucleotides agree with TRBD1. CDR1 is SGHNT, CDR2 YENEEA, per germline. The CDR3 is 14 amino acids. V lost 5 bases and J lost 2; bases outside the gene matches: 6. The CDR3 bases are TGTGCCAGCAGCCCGCACAGGGGACCCTACGAGCAGTACTTC. It encodes CASSPHRGPYEQYF. The whole variable domain, filled in from reference TRBV11-3 and TRBJ2-7, reads EAGVVQSPRYKIIEKKQPVAFWCNPISGHNTLYWYLQNLGQGPELLIRYENEEAVDDSQLPKDRFSAERLKGVDSTLKIQPAELGDSAVYLCASSPHRGPYEQYFGPGTRLTVT.

This sequence joins TRBV14 and TRBJ2-7, with 12 bases fitting TRBD2. The CDR3 is 17 residues long. CDR1 and CDR2 from the germline V gene are SGHDN and FVKESK. V shed 1 base, J shed 4 bases, and the junction held 8 bases outside the gene matches. CDR3 sequence: CASSQGTSGAWAYEQYF. As DNA, the CDR3 is TGTGCCAGCAGCCAAGGGACTAGCGGGGCTTGGGCATACGAGCAGTACTTC.

This clone was counted a single time. The chain is built from TRBV6-8 and TRBJ2-7, with TRBD1 as a possible D gene (5 bases). Looked up from germline, CDR1 is MNHGY and CDR2 is SAAAGT. The CDR3 length is 13 residues. Trimming left V 10 bases short and J 2 bases short, with 15 bases between. In nucleotides, the CDR3 is TGTGCCATGGCCATGGACACTACCTACGAGCAGTACTTC. Amino acids: CAMAMDTTYEQYF.

This clone was recorded only once. The chain combines TRBV19 with TRBJ1-3; D gene uncertain. The V end was cut by 10 bases, the J end by 10 bases, with 20 bases between. Germline CDR1 reads LNHDA; CDR2 reads SQIVND (reference sequence). CDR3 length: 13 amino acids. The CDR3 loop reads CATEELPERTIYF. CDR3 bases: TGTGCCACCGAGGAGCTACCTGAACGGACCATATATTTT.

This clone was recorded many times. The genes are TRBV9 and TRBJ2-3; D gene ambiguous. The V and J ends lost 5 bases and 0 bases respectively, with 13 bases between them. The CDR3 is 15 amino acids. CDR1 is SGDLS and CDR2 is YYNGEE in the germline V gene. CDR3 amino acids: CASSSPGRSTDTQYF. As DNA, the CDR3 is TGTGCCAGCAGTTCCCCGGGCAGAAGCACAGATACGCAGTATTTT. The full variable domain, in which reference TRBV9 and TRBJ2-3 provide the parts outside the CDR3, is DSGVTQTPKHLITATGQRVTLRCSPRSGDLSVYWYQQSLDQGLQFLIQYYNGEERAKGNILERFSAQQFPDLHSELNLSSLELGDSALYFCASSSPGRSTDTQYFGPGTRLTVL.

V is TRBV28 and J is TRBJ2-3; D possibly corresponds to TRBD2 (5 bases). The CDR3 contains 15 residues. From germline, CDR1 is MDHEN and CDR2 SYDVKM. V was cut by 4 bases and J by 0 bases, with 11 bases left in between. CDR3 sequence: CASSSDLASTDTQYF. The CDR3 nucleotides are TGTGCCAGCAGTTCCGATCTAGCTAGCACAGATACGCAGTATTTT.

The gene calls are TRBV10-2 and TRBJ1-4; no clear D. V lost 2 bases, J lost 9 bases, and 7 bases lay in between. The CDR3 loop spans 12 amino acids. Germline values: CDR1 WSHSY, CDR2 SAAADI. The CDR3 DNA reads TGCGCCAGCAGTGAGGGGTTCCAAAAACTGTTTTTT. Protein product: CASSEGFQKLFF.

This clone came up many times. The chain is built from TRBV6-8 and TRBJ1-2; tentatively, D is TRBD1 (5 bases). Per germline, CDR1 MNHGY and CDR2 SAAAGT. Trimming shortened V by 6 bases and J by 1 base, and 18 bases separated the two germline ends. This CDR3 region has 16 residues. The CDR3 reads CASSAKGTAVNYGYTF. CDR3 nucleotide sequence: TGTGCCAGCAGCGCCAAGGGGACGGCCGTTAACTATGGCTACACCTTC.

The genes are TRBV28 and TRBJ2-7; 11 bases match TRBD2. V dropped 6 bases and J dropped 10; count of bases not matched to a gene: 14. From germline, CDR1 is MDHEN and CDR2 SYDVKM. CDR3 length equals 15 residues. The CDR3 reads CASSRRTSGFPKQYF. The DNA for the CDR3 is TGTGCCAGCAGCCGTCGGACTAGCGGGTTCCCGAAACAGTACTTC.

This clone was detected a few times. The rearrangement links TRBV28 to TRBJ2-3; tentatively, D is TRBD1 or TRBD2 (6 bases each). CDR1 is MDHEN, CDR2 SYDVKM, per germline. The CDR3 runs 17 residues. Trimming pared 6 bases from V and 0 bases from J, leaving 19 bases between. The CDR3 is CASRGAYMGLSTDTQYF. CDR3 DNA: TGTGCCAGCAGGGGGGCATATATGGGACTCAGCACAGATACGCAGTATTTT. The full variable domain, rest sourced from reference TRBV28 and TRBJ2-3, is DVKVTQSSRYLVKRTGEKVFLECVQDMDHENMFWYRQDPGLGLRLIYFSYDVKMKEKGDIPEGYSVSREKKERFSLILESASTNQTSMYLCASRGAYMGLSTDTQYFGPGTRLTVL.

The J gene is TRBJ2-5, the V gene TRBV6-8, with D uncertain. Germline-derived CDR1 and CDR2 are MNHGY and SAAAGT. Trimming took off 1 base at V and 5 bases at J, with 5 bases between the two ends. The CDR3 extends over 12 amino acids. This CDR3 is CASSYYGETQYF. The CDR3 DNA reads as TGTGCCAGCAGTTACTACGGGGAGACCCAGTACTTC.

The chain carries TRBV6-8 and TRBJ1-1, with a possible D match to TRBD1 (6 bases). V was pared by 8 bases and J by 0 bases, with 13 bases between. Germline V CDR1 and CDR2: MNHGY, SAAAGT. The CDR3 covers 14 residues. CDR3 sequence: CASHRAFMNTEAFF. The CDR3 DNA sequence: TGTGCCAGCCACAGGGCGTTCATGAACACTGAAGCTTTCTTT.

CDR3 region: CASSLGTQATNTGELFF. The CDR3 DNA sequence: TGCGCCAGCAGCTTGGGGACCCAGGCCACTAACACCGGGGAGCTGTTTTTT. The chain recombines TRBV5-1 with TRBJ2-2; unclear D gene. The germline CDR1 and CDR2 sequences are SGHRS and YFSETQ. The CDR3 loop spans 17 amino acids. Trimming took 0 bases from V and 2 from J, leaving 14 bases between them.

This clone was seen only a few times. The chain joins TRBV11-3 to TRBJ2-7, with D possibly called TRBD1 or TRBD2 (6 bases each). The V and J ends lost 4 bases and 5 bases respectively, with 18 bases between them. The CDR3 runs 15 residues. Per germline, CDR1 SGHNT and CDR2 YENEEA. The CDR3 is CASSSRGGGGNEQYF. CDR3 bases: TGTGCCAGCAGCTCGAGAGGGGGAGGAGGGAACGAGCAGTACTTC. Full variable domain (rest looked up from reference TRBV11-3 and TRBJ2-7): EAGVVQSPRYKIIEKKQPVAFWCNPISGHNTLYWYLQNLGQGPELLIRYENEEAVDDSQLPKDRFSAERLKGVDSTLKIQPAELGDSAVYLCASSSRGGGGNEQYFGPGTRLTVT.

The rearrangement joins TRBV18 to TRBJ1-3; weak D call: TRBD1 (6 bases). The CDR3 has 14 residues. The V end was cut by 6 bases, the J end by 1 base, with 10 bases between. Looked up from germline, CDR1 is KGHSH and CDR2 is LQKENI. The CDR3 sequence is CASSQGQSGNTIYF. The DNA of the CDR3 is TGTGCCAGCTCCCAAGGACAGTCTGGAAACACCATATATTTT.